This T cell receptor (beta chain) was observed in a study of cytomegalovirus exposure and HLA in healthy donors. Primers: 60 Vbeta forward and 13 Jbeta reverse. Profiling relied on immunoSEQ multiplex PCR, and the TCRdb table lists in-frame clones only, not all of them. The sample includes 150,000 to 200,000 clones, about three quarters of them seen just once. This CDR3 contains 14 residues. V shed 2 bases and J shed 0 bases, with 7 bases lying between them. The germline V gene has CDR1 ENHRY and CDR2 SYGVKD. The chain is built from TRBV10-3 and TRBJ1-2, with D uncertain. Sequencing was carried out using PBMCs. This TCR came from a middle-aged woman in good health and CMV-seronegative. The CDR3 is CAISEGPSNYGYTF. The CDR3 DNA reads TGTGCCATCAGTGAGGGCCCTTCTAACTATGGCTACACCTTC.